This is a list of T cell receptor beta chains from one sample in a study of OX40 agonist ivuxolimab in advanced cancers. Produced via immunoSEQ multiplex PCR; TCRdb's table is partial and in-frame only. The repertoire holds roughly 30,000 clones, roughly 76% seen once, with approximately 21% in the top ten. The sequencing used CD4+ or CD8+ T cells sorted from blood, collected in a trial of the OX40 agonist ivuxolimab. Source of these receptors: an adult with an advanced solid tumor such as melanoma, head and neck, liver or kidney cancer. CDR3s include the opening cysteine and the closing phenylalanine or tryptophan. A D gene is named only where the DNA matches it firmly. For some rows the clone size is stated as once, few or many, or as a class when expanded; others skip it.

D: .
size: .
J: TRBJ2-1
V: TRBV4-3
DNA: TGCGCCAGCAGCCACCAACGGAGGTCTCGGGATGAGCAGTTCTTC
CDR3: CASSHQRRSRDEQFF

D: TRBD1
size: .
J: TRBJ1-4
V: TRBV7-6
DNA: TGTGCCAGCAGCCCGAACAACAGGGGGCGCGGGGAAAAACTGTTTTTT
CDR3: CASSPNNRGRGEKLFF

D: TRBD2
size: .
J: TRBJ2-3
V: TRBV27
DNA: TGTGCCAGCAGTCTCAGACTAGCGGGGGGGGTACATTATCGGTATTTT
CDR3: CASSLRLAGGVHYRYF

D: TRBD2
size: .
J: TRBJ2-3
V: TRBV4-3
DNA: TGCGCCAGCAGCTACTCGGGACTAGCGGGCACAGATACGCAGTATTTT
CDR3: CASSYSGLAGTDTQYF

D: .
size: once
J: TRBJ2-3
V: TRBV29-1
DNA: TGCAGCGTTGAAGGCGGGGGCACAGATACGCAGTATTTT
CDR3: CSVEGGGTDTQYF

D: .
size: .
J: TRBJ1-4
V: TRBV30
DNA: TGTGCCTGGAGTATGACGGGGAAACTGTTTTTT
CDR3: CAWSMTGKLFF

D: .
size: few
J: TRBJ1-1
V: TRBV11-2
DNA: TGTGCCAGCAGCGTCCGGGGGGTCCAGGGCACTGAAGCTTTCTTT
CDR3: CASSVRGVQGTEAFF

D: TRBD1
size: .
J: TRBJ1-6
V: TRBV7-6
DNA: TGTGCCAGCAGCCTCTCGGGGGGACAGAATTCACCCCTCCACTTT
CDR3: CASSLSGGQNSPLHF

D: TRBD2
size: few
J: TRBJ2-3
V: TRBV7-9
DNA: TGTGCCAGCAGCCCGAGGAGCGGGAGGGATACGCAGTATTTT
CDR3: CASSPRSGRDTQYF

D: .
size: .
J: TRBJ1-1
V: TRBV11-3
DNA: TGTGCCAGCACCTATAAACCCGTTGGGATGAACACTGAAGCTTTCTTT
CDR3: CASTYKPVGMNTEAFF

D: .
size: once
J: TRBJ2-3
V: TRBV28
DNA: TGTGCCAGCACTTCAGATGTGGATACGCAGTATTTT
CDR3: CASTSDVDTQYF

D: TRBD1
size: few
J: TRBJ2-5
V: TRBV5-6
DNA: TGTGCCAGCAGCTCAGATCGGACAGGGGTAGAGACCCAGTACTTC
CDR3: CASSSDRTGVETQYF

D: TRBD2
size: .
J: TRBJ2-3
V: TRBV28
DNA: TGTGCCAGCAGCCCCTCACTAGCGGGAAGCACAGATACGCAGTATTTT
CDR3: CASSPSLAGSTDTQYF

D: .
size: .
J: TRBJ2-6
V: TRBV7-9
DNA: TGTGCCAGCAGCTTAAGGAACTCTGGGGCCAACGTCCTGACTTTC
CDR3: CASSLRNSGANVLTF

D: .
size: .
J: TRBJ2-3
V: TRBV18
DNA: TGTGCCAGCTCCCCCACGTTCGGGGATACGCAGTATTTT
CDR3: CASSPTFGDTQYF

D: .
size: .
J: TRBJ1-1
V: TRBV2
DNA: TGTGCCAGCATCTCACGGGGATTCAGGAACATGAACACTGAAGCTTTCTTT
CDR3: CASISRGFRNMNTEAFF

D: .
size: .
J: TRBJ1-5
V: TRBV2
DNA: TGTGCCAGCAGTGAAGCTCGGCGCAATCAGCCCCAGCATTTT
CDR3: CASSEARRNQPQHF

D: TRBD1
size: .
J: TRBJ1-1
V: TRBV27
DNA: TGTGCCAGCAGCCGACAGGGGAGAACTGAAGCTTTCTTT
CDR3: CASSRQGRTEAFF

D: .
size: .
J: TRBJ2-3
V: TRBV6-5
DNA: TGTGCCAGCAGTTACTTACAGGGAGTGTTAGATACGCAGTATTTT
CDR3: CASSYLQGVLDTQYF

D: .
size: .
J: TRBJ1-3
V: TRBV5-1
DNA: TGCGCCAGCAGCTTTGGGGATGCGGACACCATATATTTT
CDR3: CASSFGDADTIYF

D: .
size: .
J: TRBJ1-1
V: TRBV28
DNA: TGTGCCAGCAGTTTATGGGGCCAAACAGGGCGGACTGAAGCTTTCTTT
CDR3: CASSLWGQTGRTEAFF

D: TRBD2
size: .
J: TRBJ2-7
V: TRBV6-1
DNA: TGTGCCAGCAGTGAAGCTCCTAGCGGGGGTCCCTACGAGCAGTACTTC
CDR3: CASSEAPSGGPYEQYF

D: .
size: .
J: TRBJ2-2
V: TRBV6-5
DNA: TGTGCCAGCAGCCGAACCGGGGGCGGGGAGCTGTTTTTT
CDR3: CASSRTGGGELFF

D: .
size: .
J: TRBJ1-2
V: TRBV30
DNA: TGTGCCTGGAGTGGGGGTGTGGGTTTAGGCTACACCTTC
CDR3: CAWSGGVGLGYTF

D: .
size: .
J: TRBJ2-6
V: TRBV6-1
DNA: TGTGCCAGCAGTGAATGGAGCTCTGGGGCCAACGTCCTGACTTTC
CDR3: CASSEWSSGANVLTF

D: .
size: few
J: TRBJ2-7
V: TRBV28
DNA: TGTGCCAGCAGTTTACTTTGGCCGAGCTCCTACGAGCAGTACTTC
CDR3: CASSLLWPSSYEQYF

D: TRBD1
size: .
J: TRBJ2-7
V: TRBV7-7
DNA: TGTGCTAGCAGCCTCGACAGGGGCATAGGGAGCGAGCAGTACTTC
CDR3: CASSLDRGIGSEQYF

D: .
size: .
J: TRBJ2-5
V: TRBV6-6
DNA: TGTGCCAGCAGTTACGGCGGAGGGACCCCAGAGACCCAGTACTTC
CDR3: CASSYGGGTPETQYF

D: TRBD1
size: .
J: TRBJ2-2
V: TRBV7-8
DNA: TGTGCCAGCAGCGAGACAGGGGGATCATTGTCCGGGGAGCTGTTTTTT
CDR3: CASSETGGSLSGELFF

D: .
size: .
J: TRBJ1-2
V: TRBV7-2
DNA: TGTGCCAGCAGCTCTCGGGGTCGCGGTGGCTACACCTTC
CDR3: CASSSRGRGGYTF

D: TRBD1
size: .
J: TRBJ1-2
V: TRBV28
DNA: TGTGCCAGCAGTTTATTGCAGGGGGCGGATGGCTACACCTTC
CDR3: CASSLLQGADGYTF